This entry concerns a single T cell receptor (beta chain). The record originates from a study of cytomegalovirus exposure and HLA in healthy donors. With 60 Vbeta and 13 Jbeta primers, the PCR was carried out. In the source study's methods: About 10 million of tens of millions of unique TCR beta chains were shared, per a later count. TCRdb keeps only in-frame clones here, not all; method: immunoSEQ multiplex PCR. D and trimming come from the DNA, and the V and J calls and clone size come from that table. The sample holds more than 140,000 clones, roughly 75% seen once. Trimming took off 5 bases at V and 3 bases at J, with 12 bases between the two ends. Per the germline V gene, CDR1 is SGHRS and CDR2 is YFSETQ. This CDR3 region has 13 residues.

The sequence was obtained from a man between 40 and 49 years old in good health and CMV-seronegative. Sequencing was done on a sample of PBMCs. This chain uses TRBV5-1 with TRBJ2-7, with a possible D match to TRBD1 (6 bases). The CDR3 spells CASSQDSLYEQYF. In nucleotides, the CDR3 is TGCGCCAGCAGTCAGGACAGCCTCTACGAGCAGTACTTC. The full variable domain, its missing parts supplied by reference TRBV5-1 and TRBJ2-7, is KAGVTQTPRYLIKTRGQQVTLSCSPISGHRSVSWYQQTPGQGLQFLFEYFSETQRNKGNFPGRFSGRQFSNSRSEMNVSTLELGDSALYLCASSQDSLYEQYFGPGTRLTVT.